The present T cell receptor (beta chain) was sequenced within a study of blood T cell repertoires in COVID-19. The ends were cut back, 5 bases at V and 7 bases at J, with 11 bases in the middle. The CDR3 consists of 13 residues. From germline, CDR1 is MNHEY and CDR2 SMNVEV (reference sequence). TCRdb keeps only in-frame clones here, not all; method: immunoSEQ multiplex PCR. The table lists some 110,000 clones, about 90% of them singletons, with about 8% in the top ten. Sample: peripheral blood. The clonotype was recovered from a man aged 70 or older who had recovered from COVID-19. The chain employs TRBV27 and TRBJ2-2; TRBD1 might be the D (6 bases). The DNA for the CDR3 is TGTGCCAGCAGTCTAGTCAGGGGCGGGGAGCTGTTTTTT. Its translation: CASSLVRGGELFF.